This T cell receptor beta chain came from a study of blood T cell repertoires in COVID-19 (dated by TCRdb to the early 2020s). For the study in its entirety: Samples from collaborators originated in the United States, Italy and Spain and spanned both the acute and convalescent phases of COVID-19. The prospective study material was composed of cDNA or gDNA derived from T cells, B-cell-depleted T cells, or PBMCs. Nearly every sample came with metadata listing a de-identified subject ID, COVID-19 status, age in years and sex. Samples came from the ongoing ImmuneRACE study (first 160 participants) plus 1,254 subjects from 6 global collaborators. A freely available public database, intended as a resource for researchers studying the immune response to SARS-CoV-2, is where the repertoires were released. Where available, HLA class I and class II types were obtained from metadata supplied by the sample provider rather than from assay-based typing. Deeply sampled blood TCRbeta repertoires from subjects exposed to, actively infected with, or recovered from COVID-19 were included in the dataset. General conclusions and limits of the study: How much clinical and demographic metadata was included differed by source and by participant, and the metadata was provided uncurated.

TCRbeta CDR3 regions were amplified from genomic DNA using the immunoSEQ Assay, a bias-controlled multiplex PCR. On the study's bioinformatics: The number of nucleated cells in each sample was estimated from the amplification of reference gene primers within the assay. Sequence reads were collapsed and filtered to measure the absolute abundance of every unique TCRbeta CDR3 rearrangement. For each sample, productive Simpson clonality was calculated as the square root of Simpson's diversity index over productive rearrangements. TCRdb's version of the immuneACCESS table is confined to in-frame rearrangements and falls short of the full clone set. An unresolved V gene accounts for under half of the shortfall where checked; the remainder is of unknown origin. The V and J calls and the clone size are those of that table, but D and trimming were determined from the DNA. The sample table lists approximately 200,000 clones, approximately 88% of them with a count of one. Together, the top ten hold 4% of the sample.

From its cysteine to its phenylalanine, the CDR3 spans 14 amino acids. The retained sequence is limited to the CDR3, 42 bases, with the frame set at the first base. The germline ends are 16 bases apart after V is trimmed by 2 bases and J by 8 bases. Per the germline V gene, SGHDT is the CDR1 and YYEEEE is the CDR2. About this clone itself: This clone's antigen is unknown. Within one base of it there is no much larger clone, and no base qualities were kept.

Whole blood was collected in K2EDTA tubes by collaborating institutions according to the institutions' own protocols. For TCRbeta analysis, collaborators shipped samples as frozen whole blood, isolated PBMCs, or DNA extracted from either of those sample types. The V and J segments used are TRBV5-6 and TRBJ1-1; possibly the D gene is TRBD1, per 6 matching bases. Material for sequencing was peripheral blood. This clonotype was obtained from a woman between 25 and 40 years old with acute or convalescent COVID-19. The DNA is TGTGCCAGCAGCTTACCCAGTCACGGGACAGAAGCTTTCTTT. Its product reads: CASSLPSHGTEAFF.